Each of the 2 T cell receptor beta chains below was sequenced from the same sample in a study of blood T cell repertoires in COVID-19 (TCRdb year 2020). Libraries were built with the immunoSEQ multiplex PCR assay. The table comes from immuneACCESS by way of TCRdb, which keeps in-frame sequences with V and J called. Part of the clones is missing from these tables; in studies checked, under half for an unresolved V gene and the rest for unknown reasons. This sample lists more than 200,000 clones; approximately 91% were detected once. The top ten clonotypes cover over 0.55% of the sample. Sequencing used peripheral blood. The receptors shown here come from a human donor in a cohort sampled during active COVID-19.

The count of this clone is one. CDR3 in amino acids: CASSESRGPNSSGEKLFF. The CDR3 nucleotides are TGTGCCAGCAGTGAATCTCGAGGCCCCAATTCGTCCGGGGAAAAACTGTTTTTT. The chain uses TRBV25-1 and TRBJ1-4, with unresolved D. Per the germline V gene, CDR1 is MGHDK and CDR2 is SYGVNS. V was cut by 1 base and J by 8 bases, with 23 bases left in between. The length of the CDR3 is 18 residues.

Concerning this clone itself: Other DNA sequences in the sample encode the same CDR3. This chain joins TRBV7-2 and TRBJ2-7, with D tentatively TRBD1 (5 bases). CDR1 and CDR2 (germline): SGHTA, FQGNSA. The ends were cut back, 5 bases at V and 3 bases at J, with 11 bases in the middle. The CDR3 extends over 13 amino acids. The CDR3 nucleotides read TGTGCCAGCAGCCCACGTCAGGGCTACGAGCAGTACTTC. Its protein is CASSPRQGYEQYF.